This entry features one TCR beta chain sequence. Synthetic analogs of TCR templates were spiked into every PCR. The repertoire was sequenced with immunoSEQ multiplex PCR; TCRdb's copy has only in-frame clones and lacks some. The sample lists approximately 83,000 clones; around four fifths were seen once. The data were obtained in a study of PD-L1 blockade in urothelial cancer. V lost 2 bases and J lost 2; bases outside the gene matches: 4. Germline loops: CDR1 SGHNT, CDR2 YYREEE (reference sequence). The CDR3 consists of 14 residues. Documented time point: peripheral blood 6 weeks after treatment start.

This clonotype originated in a man in his sixties or seventies with urothelial cancer. The chain uses TRBV5-4 and TRBJ2-7, with 7 nucleotides matching TRBD1. The source material was PBMCs, sampled around atezolizumab (anti-PD-L1) treatment. This chain's CDR3 is CASSLDRATYEQYF. The CDR3 DNA reads TGTGCCAGCAGCTTAGACAGGGCCACCTACGAGCAGTACTTC.